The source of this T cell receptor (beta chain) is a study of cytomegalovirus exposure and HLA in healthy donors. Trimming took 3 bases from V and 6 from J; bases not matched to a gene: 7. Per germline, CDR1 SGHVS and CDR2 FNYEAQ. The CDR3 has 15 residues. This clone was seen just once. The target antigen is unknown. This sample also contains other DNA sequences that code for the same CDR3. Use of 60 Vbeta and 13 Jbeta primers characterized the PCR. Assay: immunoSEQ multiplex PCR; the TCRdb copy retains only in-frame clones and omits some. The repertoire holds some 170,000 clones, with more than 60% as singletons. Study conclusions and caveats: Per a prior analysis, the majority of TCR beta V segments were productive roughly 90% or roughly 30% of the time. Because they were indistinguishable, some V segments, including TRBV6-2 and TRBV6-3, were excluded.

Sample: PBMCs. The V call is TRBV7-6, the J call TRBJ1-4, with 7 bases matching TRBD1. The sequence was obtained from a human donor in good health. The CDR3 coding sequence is TGTGCCAGCAGCTTTCGAACAGGGGAGGATGAAAAACTGTTTTTT. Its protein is CASSFRTGEDEKLFF. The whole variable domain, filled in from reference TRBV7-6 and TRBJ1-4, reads GAGVSQSPRYKVTKRGQDVALRCDPISGHVSLYWYRQALGQGPEFLTYFNYEAQQDKSGLPNDRFSAERPEGSISTLTIQRTEQRDSAMYRCASSFRTGEDEKLFFGSGTQLSVL.